This passage covers 15 T cell receptor beta chains from one sample sequenced in a study of blood T cell repertoires in COVID-19. Clones were sequenced by immunoSEQ multiplex PCR, and TCRdb holds only the in-frame ones, with some missing. In the table there are some 460,000 clones, roughly 87% of which are singletons. Sequencing was done on a sample of PBMCs or T cells enriched from blood (not recorded which). Every receptor here comes from a woman aged 18-30 years with acute COVID-19.

The chain has TRBV7-2 and TRBJ2-1; perhaps TRBD1 as D (5 bases). The CDR3 totals 15 residues. The germline V and J ends were trimmed by 2 bases and 7 bases, with 15 bases remaining between them. From germline, CDR1 is SGHTA and CDR2 FQGNSA. In DNA, the CDR3 is TGTGCCAGCAGCTTATACGGAACCAGGGATAATGAGCAGTTCTTC. This encodes CASSLYGTRDNEQFF.

The rearrangement links TRBV13 to TRBJ2-7; 7 nucleotides agree with TRBD1. CDR1 and CDR2 from the germline V gene are PRHDT and FYEKMQ (reference sequence). The V and J ends lost 0 bases and 6 bases, in that order; junction bases with no gene match: 5. This CDR3 is 14 amino acids long. The CDR3 region is CASSLGQGTGEQYF. The CDR3 DNA follows: TGTGCCAGCAGCTTAGGACAGGGGACGGGCGAGCAGTACTTC.

The chain uses TRBV5-8 and TRBJ2-1, with 10 bases identical to TRBD2. The junction had 3 bases not matched to a gene; V was cut back by 1 base and J by 5 bases. This CDR3 is 15 amino acids long. Germline-derived CDR1 and CDR2 are SGHTS and YDEGEE. CDR3 residues: CASSLWTSGHNEQFF. CDR3 sequence (DNA): TGTGCCAGCAGCTTGTGGACTAGCGGTCACAATGAGCAGTTCTTC.

The V and J genes are TRBV6-6 and TRBJ1-1; D remains ambiguous. The germline V and J ends were trimmed by 5 bases and 0 bases, with 4 bases remaining between them. The CDR3 spans 12 residues. Germline values: CDR1 MNHNY, CDR2 SVGAGI (reference sequence). The chain's CDR3 is CASSPVNTEAFF. The DNA of the CDR3 is TGTGCCAGCAGTCCCGTGAACACTGAAGCTTTCTTT.

The chain carries TRBV27 and TRBJ2-3; D possibly corresponds to TRBD2 (6 bases). The CDR3 length is 11 residues. V lost 6 bases, J lost 7 bases, and 8 bases lay in between. Germline V gene lookup returns CDR1 MNHEY and CDR2 SMNVEV (reference sequence). CDR3 in amino acids: CASRGGNTQYF. CDR3 bases: TGTGCCAGCAGGGGAGGTAATACGCAGTATTTT.

The V call is TRBV5-4, the J call TRBJ2-1; weak D call: TRBD2 (5 bases). The CDR3 is 14 amino acids. The germline CDR1 and CDR2 sequences are SGHNT and YYREEE (reference sequence). V was pared by 3 bases and J by 6 bases, with 13 bases between. The chain's CDR3 is CASSYYEGANEQFF. In nucleotides, the CDR3 is TGTGCCAGCAGCTATTACGAGGGCGCCAATGAGCAGTTCTTC.

This sequence joins TRBV7-9 and TRBJ1-5; 12 bases are shared with TRBD1. The CDR3 has 18 amino acids. Germline V CDR1 and CDR2: SEHNR, FQNEAQ (reference sequence). V shed 3 bases and J 4 bases; nucleotides not matched to a gene: 10. The CDR3 region is CASSFVGTGGLRNQPQHF. In DNA, the CDR3 is TGTGCCAGCAGCTTTGTTGGGACAGGGGGCCTTCGGAATCAGCCCCAGCATTTT.

The CDR3 DNA follows: TGTGCCAGCAGCCTAGCGGAGACCTACGAGCAGTACTTC. It encodes CASSLAETYEQYF. The chain combines TRBV28 with TRBJ2-7; TRBD2 matches at 7 bases. The germline V gene encodes CDR1 MDHEN and CDR2 SYDVKM. V lost 6 bases to trimming and J lost 2 bases; unmatched junction nucleotides: 4. The CDR3 extends over 13 amino acids. Supplemented by reference TRBV28 and TRBJ2-7, the full variable domain reads DVKVTQSSRYLVKRTGEKVFLECVQDMDHENMFWYRQDPGLGLRLIYFSYDVKMKEKGDIPEGYSVSREKKERFSLILESASTNQTSMYLCASSLAETYEQYFGPGTRLTVT.

This chain joins TRBV2 and TRBJ2-3, with D possibly matching TRBD1 (7 bases). This CDR3 comprises 15 residues. Germline values: CDR1 SNHLY, CDR2 FYNNEI. V was pared by 3 bases and J by 1 base, with 11 bases between. CDR3 protein: CASSEGRGGTDTQYF. The CDR3 coding sequence is TGTGCCAGCAGTGAGGGCAGGGGGGGCACAGATACGCAGTATTTT.

The genes are TRBV19 and TRBJ2-2; TRBD2 aligns across 7 bases. The CDR3 covers 16 residues. Looked up from germline, CDR1 is LNHDA and CDR2 is SQIVND (reference sequence). V was pared by 6 bases and J by 3 bases, with 10 bases of the junction left unmatched. The CDR3 DNA reads TGTGCCAGTAGGGAAGACTCCGGGGGGTACACCGGGGAGCTGTTTTTT. Its protein is CASREDSGGYTGELFF.

This sequence joins TRBV4-3 and TRBJ1-5; D unclear. Germline CDR1 and CDR2: LGHNA and YSLEER. The CDR3 is 14 residues long. Trimming removed 0 bases from V and 9 bases from J, with 12 bases in between. The CDR3 sequence is CASSQEEGWGPQHF. The CDR3 nucleotides read TGCGCCAGCAGCCAAGAGGAGGGATGGGGGCCCCAGCATTTT.

The chain has TRBV15 and TRBJ2-7, with D possibly TRBD1 on 7 matching bases. Trimming stripped 2 bases from V and 3 bases from J, with 29 bases between. The germline CDR1 and CDR2 sequences are LNHNV and YYDKDF (reference sequence). The CDR3 spans 20 residues. The CDR3 here is CATSRSPGGQRLNRFYEQYF. CDR3 in DNA: TGTGCCACCAGCAGAAGCCCCGGGGGACAGCGCTTAAACCGGTTCTACGAGCAGTACTTC.

The CDR3 reads CASVPGLAGGQEQFF. CDR3 nucleotide sequence: TGCGCCAGCGTCCCGGGACTAGCGGGAGGGCAAGAGCAGTTCTTC. V and J are TRBV4-3 and TRBJ2-1; 16 bases are shared with TRBD2. CDR1 and CDR2 from the germline V gene are LGHNA and YSLEER. The CDR3 length is 15 residues. After removal of 8 bases from V and 10 bases from J, the junction contained 8 bases not matched to a gene.

The CDR3 DNA follows: TGTGCCAGTAACCCGGGACTACGAACCTACGAGCAGTACTTC. Protein sequence: CASNPGLRTYEQYF. The chain is built from TRBV19 and TRBJ2-7; 7 bases are shared with TRBD2. This CDR3 region has 14 residues. With V trimmed by 7 bases and J by 2 bases, 8 bases remained unmatched. CDR1 and CDR2 from the germline V gene are LNHDA and SQIVND (reference sequence).

The chain links TRBV19 to TRBJ1-4; D gene ambiguous. The V and J ends lost 6 bases and 0 bases respectively, with 11 bases between them. The length of the CDR3 is 15 residues. Germline V gene lookup returns CDR1 LNHDA and CDR2 SQIVND (reference sequence). The CDR3 bases are TGTGCCAGTAGGGGAGGTCCGGCAACTAATGAAAAACTGTTTTTT. Its translation is CASRGGPATNEKLFF.